The clone carrying this T cell receptor beta chain was counted ten times or more. As yet, its antigen is unknown. Graves' hyperthyroidism was deemed stable given no ophthalmopathy progression within 18 months. Patients were excluded for uncontrolled infection, other autoimmune disease, pregnancy or lactation. This record comes from a study of T cells in Graves' hyperthyroidism and ophthalmopathy. Notes on the study in general: Researchers found most expanded thyroid clonotypes above 0.001 in blood as well.

The ends were cut back, 4 bases at V and 0 bases at J, with 10 bases in the middle. This CDR3 has 15 amino acids. Germline assignment: CDR1 MGHRA and CDR2 YSYEKL. Researchers amplified the TCR beta CDR3 regions from RNA transcripts. RT-PCR in the first round (using the HTBI primer set) targeted the TCR CDR3. Each CDR3 protein gets one entry after TCRdb re-called the multiplex PCR reads with MiXCR. Altogether almost 600,000 distinct CDR3 sequences are present, 35% to 55% being singletons, with the ten largest covering 7.5% to 8.5%. The sequence was collected from a woman between 18 and 30 years old with Graves' hyperthyroidism. Sequencing input: peripheral blood or thyroid tissue (not recorded which). The genes are TRBV4-1 and TRBJ1-5; D ambiguous. In DNA, the CDR3 is TGCGCCAGCAGCCCCGGCGGACCTAGCAATCAGCCCCAGCATTTT. Protein: CASSPGGPSNQPQHF.